The 7 T cell receptor beta chains below were found in one sample sequenced in a study of T cell responses to AZD1222 COVID-19 vaccine. The table came from immunoSEQ multiplex PCR; TCRdb's copy has only in-frame clones and leaves some out. The sample yields around 80,000 clones, about 85% seen once. The sequenced sample was peripheral blood, obtained 28 days after the second AZD1222 dose. Receptors originate from an adult who received the AZD1222 COVID-19 vaccine.

This sequence joins TRBV7-9 and TRBJ1-1; 8 nucleotides match TRBD1. The CDR3 runs to 18 residues. The V segment lost 5 bases and the J segment 0 bases; nucleotides outside the gene matches: 14. CDR1 and CDR2 (germline): SEHNR, FQNEAQ (reference sequence). The CDR3 nucleotides are TGTGCCAGCAGCCCCCTAGGGGGACAGGTTTTTATGAACACTGAAGCTTTCTTT. Its protein product is CASSPLGGQVFMNTEAFF.

This clone has just a few counts. CDR3 DNA: TGTGCCAGCAGCGGGACTAGCGGGCTACTAGCCAAAAACATTCAGTACTTC. Encoded protein: CASSGTSGLLAKNIQYF. V and J are TRBV5-5 and TRBJ2-4; 12 bases match TRBD2. The junction had 5 bases not matched to a gene; V was cut back by 4 bases and J by 0 bases. From germline, CDR1 is SGHKS and CDR2 YYEKEE (reference sequence). This CDR3 contains 17 residues.

The V gene is TRBV5-1, the J gene TRBJ2-7; 9 nucleotides align to TRBD2. Looked up from germline, CDR1 is SGHRS and CDR2 is YFSETQ. This CDR3 region has 12 residues. The ends lost 4 bases at V and 4 bases at J; junction bases unmatched: 0. The CDR3 spells CASSTSGYEQYF. For the CDR3, the DNA is TGCGCCAGCAGCACTAGCGGGTACGAGCAGTACTTC.

The chain recombines TRBV7-9 with TRBJ2-7, with TRBD2 identical over 11 bases. The CDR3 extends over 13 amino acids. Trimming removed 6 bases from V and 4 bases from J; junction bases left unmatched: 2. Per germline, CDR1 SEHNR and CDR2 FQNEAQ (reference sequence). CDR3 residues: CASRASGGYEQYF. The DNA for the CDR3 is TGTGCCAGCAGGGCTAGCGGGGGGTACGAGCAGTACTTC. The full variable domain, in which reference TRBV7-9 and TRBJ2-7 provide the parts outside the CDR3, is DTGVSQNPRHKITKRGQNVTFRCDPISEHNRLYWYRQTLGQGPEFLTYFQNEAQLEKSRLLSDRFSAERPKGSFSTLEIQRTEQGDSAMYLCASRASGGYEQYFGPGTRLTVT.

There are a few counts of this clone. This chain links TRBV4-2 with TRBJ1-6; the D gene is possibly TRBD1 (6 bases). Trimming took off 0 bases at V and 8 bases at J, with 11 bases between the two ends. This CDR3 region has 15 residues. Per the germline V gene, CDR1 is LGHNA and CDR2 is YNFKEQ. CDR3 region: CASSQDKAGDSPLHF. DNA for the CDR3: TGTGCCAGCAGCCAAGATAAGGCAGGGGATTCACCCCTCCACTTT.

The chain combines TRBV11-2 with TRBJ2-5; 14 bases line up with TRBD2. The CDR3 spans 15 residues. Germline V CDR1 and CDR2: SGHAT, FQNNGV. V gave up 7 bases and J gave up 2 bases; unmatched junction bases: 3. As DNA, the CDR3 is TGTGCCAGCAAGGGACTAGCGGGGGATCAAGAGACCCAGTACTTC. This translates into CASKGLAGDQETQYF.

This clone was observed once. The chain combines TRBV7-2 with TRBJ1-5, with D maybe TRBD1 (5 bases). V was cut by 5 bases and J by 6 bases, with 14 bases left in between. The CDR3 covers 14 residues. Germline V gene lookup returns CDR1 SGHTA and CDR2 FQGNSA. The CDR3 loop reads CASSHPGTLQPQHF. As DNA, the CDR3 is TGTGCCAGCAGCCATCCAGGGACTCTTCAGCCCCAGCATTTT. The full variable domain, rest sourced from reference TRBV7-2 and TRBJ1-5, is GAGVSQSPSNKVTEKGKDVELRCDPISGHTALYWYRQSLGQGLEFLIYFQGNSAPDKSGLPSDRFSAERTGGSVSTLTIQRTQQEDSAVYLCASSHPGTLQPQHFGDGTRLSIL.